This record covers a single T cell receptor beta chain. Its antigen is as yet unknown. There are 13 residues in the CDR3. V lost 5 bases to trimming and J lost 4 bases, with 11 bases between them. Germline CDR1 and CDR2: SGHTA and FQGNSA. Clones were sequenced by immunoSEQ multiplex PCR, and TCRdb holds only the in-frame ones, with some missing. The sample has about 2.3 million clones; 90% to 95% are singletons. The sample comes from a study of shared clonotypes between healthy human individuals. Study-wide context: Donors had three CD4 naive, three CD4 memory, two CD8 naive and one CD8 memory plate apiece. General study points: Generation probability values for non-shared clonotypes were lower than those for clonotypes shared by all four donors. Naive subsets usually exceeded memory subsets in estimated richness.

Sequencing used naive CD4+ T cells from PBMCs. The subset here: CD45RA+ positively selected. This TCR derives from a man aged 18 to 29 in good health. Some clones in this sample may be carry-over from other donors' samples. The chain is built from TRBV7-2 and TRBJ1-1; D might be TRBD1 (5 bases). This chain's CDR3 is CASSRWGGTEAFF. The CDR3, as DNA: TGTGCCAGCAGCCGTTGGGGGGGCACTGAAGCTTTCTTT.